This T cell receptor beta chain was captured in a study of T-cell memory formation after mild COVID-19. 5'RACE primed at constant segments yielded TCR alpha and TCR beta cDNA libraries bearing sample barcodes and UMIs. TCRdb redid the calling of the 5' RACE reads with MiXCR, one entry per CDR3 protein. The sample has 360,000 or so distinct CDR3 sequences; 25% to 30% are singletons. This CDR3 comprises 16 residues. Germline-derived CDR1 and CDR2 are DFQATT and SNEGSKA (reference sequence). V was clipped by 6 bases and J by 1 base; unmatched bases: 9. The sequenced sample consisted of PBMCs or a T cell subset sorted from them (not recorded which). The clonotype was recovered from an adult woman who had mild COVID-19 (a few samples of this study predate the infection). Cell type and time point are not known. V usage is TRBV20-1 and J usage is TRBJ2-3; 11 nucleotides match TRBD2. For the CDR3, the DNA is TGCAGTGCCTTTAGCGGGAGGGCCCAAGGCACAGATACGCAGTATTTT. Protein sequence: CSAFSGRAQGTDTQYF.